This T cell receptor beta chain was sequenced during a study of T-cell reconstitution after alpha-beta-depleted transplantation in children. A TCRbeta library incorporating unique molecular identifiers was prepared. TCRdb re-called the PCR reads through MiXCR, storing one row per CDR3 protein. The sample includes 600,000 or so distinct CDR3 sequences, under 25% of them seen just once. The study's findings and limits: Newly produced T cells mostly accounted for T-cell counts and diversity one year post-transplant. Where alpha-beta T cells came from about two months after transplant was reportedly several hundred expanded graft clones.

Concerning this clonotype itself: No antigen is known for it.

Germline assignment: CDR1 SGHRS and CDR2 YFSETQ. This CDR3 spans 13 amino acids. Trimming removed 4 bases at V and 3 bases at J, with 9 bases between. Sequenced material: PBMCs, mostly from graft donor cells, taken 360 days after TCRalphabeta/CD19-depleted stem cell transplant. The source is a boy less than two years old who had a stem cell transplant for acute myeloid leukemia, so the T cells may come from the graft donor. The J gene is TRBJ2-3, the V gene TRBV5-1, with unresolved D. The CDR3: CASSGVATDTQYF. The CDR3 nucleotides are TGCGCCAGCAGCGGGGTGGCTACAGATACGCAGTATTTT.